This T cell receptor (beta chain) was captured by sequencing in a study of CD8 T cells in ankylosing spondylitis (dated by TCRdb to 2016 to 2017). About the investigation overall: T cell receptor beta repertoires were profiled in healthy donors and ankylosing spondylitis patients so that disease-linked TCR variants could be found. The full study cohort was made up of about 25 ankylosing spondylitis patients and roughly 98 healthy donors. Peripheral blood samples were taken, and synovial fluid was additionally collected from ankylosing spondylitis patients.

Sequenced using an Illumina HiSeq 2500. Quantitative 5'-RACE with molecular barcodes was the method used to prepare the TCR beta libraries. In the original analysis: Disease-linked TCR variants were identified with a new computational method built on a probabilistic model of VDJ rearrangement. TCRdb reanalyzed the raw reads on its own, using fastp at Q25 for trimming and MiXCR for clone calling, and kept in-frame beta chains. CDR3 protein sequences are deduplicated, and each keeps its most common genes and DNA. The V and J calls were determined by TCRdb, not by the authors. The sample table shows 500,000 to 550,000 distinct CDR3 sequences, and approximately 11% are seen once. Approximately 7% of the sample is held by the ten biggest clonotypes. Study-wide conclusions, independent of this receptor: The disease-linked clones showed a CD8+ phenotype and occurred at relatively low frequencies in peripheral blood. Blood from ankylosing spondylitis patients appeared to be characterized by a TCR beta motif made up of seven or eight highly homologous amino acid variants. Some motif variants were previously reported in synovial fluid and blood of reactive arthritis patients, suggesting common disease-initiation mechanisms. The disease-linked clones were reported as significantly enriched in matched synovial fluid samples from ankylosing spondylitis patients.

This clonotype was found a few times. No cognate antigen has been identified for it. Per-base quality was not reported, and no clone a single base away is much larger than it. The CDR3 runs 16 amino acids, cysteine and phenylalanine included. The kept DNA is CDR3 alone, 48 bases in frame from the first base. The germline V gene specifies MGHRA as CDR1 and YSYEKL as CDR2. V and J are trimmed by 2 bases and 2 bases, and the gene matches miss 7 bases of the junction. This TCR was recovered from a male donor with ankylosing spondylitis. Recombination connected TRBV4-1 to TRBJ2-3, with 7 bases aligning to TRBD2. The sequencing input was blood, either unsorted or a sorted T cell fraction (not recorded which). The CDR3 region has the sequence CASSQNSAGTTDTQYF. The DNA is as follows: TGCGCCAGCAGCCAAAATTCAGCGGGAACCACAGATACGCAGTATTTT.